This record concerns one T cell receptor beta chain sequence. This CDR3 comprises 15 residues. CDR1 and CDR2 (germline): KGHSH, LQKENI. V gave up 0 bases and J gave up 2 bases, with 8 bases separating them. The sample comes from a study of shared clonotypes between healthy human individuals. The test was conducted at deep level. The table came from immunoSEQ multiplex PCR; TCRdb's copy has only in-frame clones and leaves some out. The table shows a few hundred thousand clones, with 79% occurring only once. This TCR came from a woman in her thirties or forties in good health. Some clones in this sample may be carry-over from other donors' samples. The sequenced sample consisted of PBMCs. V usage is TRBV18 and J usage is TRBJ1-3; a possible D gene is TRBD1 (5 bases). The CDR3 here is CASSPPVGAGNTIYF. CDR3 coding DNA: TGTGCCAGCTCACCACCGGTGGGGGCTGGAAACACCATATATTTT.